This T cell receptor beta chain was obtained from a study of T-cell memory formation after mild COVID-19. The V end was cut by 0 bases, the J end by 5 bases, with 13 bases between. The CDR3 loop spans 14 amino acids. Looked up from germline, CDR1 is DFQATT and CDR2 is SNEGSKA (reference sequence). One entry per CDR3 protein, called by TCRdb with MiXCR from the 5' RACE reads. Of more than 450,000 distinct CDR3 sequences in the sample, 15% to 20% were seen once. The study, taken as a whole, reports: Within pre-infection memory, some responding clones were found, suggesting cross-reactive memory joined.

As regards this clonotype: The antigen is not known.

This TCR came from an adult woman who had mild COVID-19 (a few samples of this study predate the infection). Cell type and time point are not known. Sequencing input: PBMCs or a T cell subset sorted from them (not recorded which). This chain links TRBV20-1 with TRBJ2-5; tentatively, D is TRBD1 (5 bases). CDR3 in amino acids: CSARDFQRGETQYF. In DNA form, the CDR3 reads TGCAGTGCTAGAGATTTTCAAAGGGGCGAGACCCAGTACTTC.